What follows are 10 T cell receptor beta chains derived from one specimen sequenced in a study of cytomegalovirus exposure and HLA in healthy donors. Assay: immunoSEQ multiplex PCR; the TCRdb copy retains only in-frame clones and omits some. The sample includes about 180,000 clones, 85% of them seen just once. Sequencing was done on a sample of PBMCs. The origin of the receptors is a man younger than 35 in good health and CMV-seropositive.

The CDR3 coding sequence is TGTGCCAGCAGCTTGACAACGAACACCGGGGAGCTGTTTTTT. It specifies CASSLTTNTGELFF. V is TRBV11-1 and J is TRBJ2-2; D ambiguous. V lost 3 bases and J lost 0, with 5 bases in between. The V gene's germline CDR1 is SGHAT and CDR2 FQDESV (reference sequence). CDR3 size: 14 residues.

This clone was seen a handful of times. This chain links TRBV28 with TRBJ1-2; 9 nucleotides agree with TRBD1. Germline V lookup: CDR1 MDHEN, CDR2 SYDVKM. The CDR3 is made up of 15 amino acids. The junction had 7 bases not matched to a gene; V was cut back by 4 bases and J by 4 bases. CDR3 bases: TGTGCCAGCAGTTCCACGGGACAGGGAGTCTATGGCTACACCTTC. It specifies CASSSTGQGVYGYTF.

This chain joins TRBV5-6 and TRBJ2-2; D is perhaps TRBD2 (7 bases). V lost 5 bases, J lost 3 bases, and 11 bases lay in between. Per germline, CDR1 SGHDT and CDR2 YYEEEE. CDR3 length: 14 residues. The CDR3 DNA reads TGTGCCAGCAGTCGGGGGGCAGACACCGGGGAGCTGTTTTTT. Translated, it gives CASSRGADTGELFF. Full variable domain (rest looked up from reference TRBV5-6 and TRBJ2-2): DAGVTQSPTHLIKTRGQQVTLRCSPKSGHDTVSWYQQALGQGPQFIFQYYEEEERQRGNFPDRFSGHQFPNYSSELNVNALLLGDSALYLCASSRGADTGELFFGEGSRLTVL.

The rearrangement links TRBV5-1 to TRBJ2-7, with a tentative D call TRBD2 (5 bases). V was trimmed by 1 base and J by 5 bases, leaving 16 bases between them. Germline CDR1 SGHRS, CDR2 YFSETQ. The CDR3 consists of 15 residues. CDR3 in amino acids: CASSLREASGDEQYF. The CDR3 bases are TGCGCCAGCAGCTTGAGGGAAGCTTCCGGGGACGAGCAGTACTTC.

The chain uses TRBV28 and TRBJ2-7, with 11 positions matching TRBD2. J gave up 2 bases and V 4 bases, and 10 bases lay outside the gene matches. Germline CDR1 MDHEN, CDR2 SYDVKM. There are 17 residues in the CDR3. CDR3 nucleotide sequence: TGTGCCAGCAGTTGGACCGAAAATAGCGGGGGGGCCTACGAGCAGTACTTC. Protein: CASSWTENSGGAYEQYF. Filled out from reference TRBV28 and TRBJ2-7, the complete variable domain reads DVKVTQSSRYLVKRTGEKVFLECVQDMDHENMFWYRQDPGLGLRLIYFSYDVKMKEKGDIPEGYSVSREKKERFSLILESASTNQTSMYLCASSWTENSGGAYEQYFGPGTRLTVT.

The chain combines TRBV5-1 with TRBJ1-3; tentative D call: TRBD1 (5 bases). Trimming removed 5 bases from V and 0 bases from J, with 12 bases in between. CDR1 and CDR2 from the germline V gene are SGHRS and YFSETQ. The CDR3 contains 15 residues. The CDR3 here is CASRLTASSGNTIYF. DNA of the CDR3: TGCGCCAGCAGATTGACAGCTTCCTCTGGAAACACCATATATTTT.

This clone was counted between two and nine times. The chain joins TRBV18 to TRBJ2-2, with D unresolved. Trimming removed 4 bases at V and 7 bases at J, with 16 bases between. Per the germline V gene, CDR1 is KGHSH and CDR2 is LQKENI. The CDR3 extends over 15 amino acids. The CDR3 loop is CASSRAPRNGGELFF. CDR3 sequence (DNA): TGTGCCAGCTCACGGGCCCCAAGAAATGGCGGGGAGCTGTTTTTT.

The genes are TRBV5-1 and TRBJ2-2, with 13 bases lining up with TRBD2. V shed 2 bases, J shed 7 bases, and the junction held 8 bases outside the gene matches. Germline V gene data show CDR1 as SGHRS and CDR2 as YFSETQ. This CDR3 comprises 17 residues. This chain's CDR3 is CASSFGLAGVLDGELFF. The CDR3 DNA sequence: TGCGCCAGCAGCTTCGGACTAGCGGGAGTACTTGACGGGGAGCTGTTTTTT.

The V call is TRBV28, the J call TRBJ2-1; the D gene is possibly TRBD1 (6 bases). The CDR3 consists of 18 residues. Between the trimmed V and J ends, which lost 4 bases and 5 bases, there was a span of 24 bases. In germline, CDR1 is MDHEN, CDR2 SYDVKM. The CDR3, as DNA: TGTGCCAGCAGTTCCATTGCGTGGGGGCAAGACATAGACAATGAGCAGTTCTTC. It is translated as CASSSIAWGQDIDNEQFF.

The chain employs TRBV30 and TRBJ2-1; 8 nucleotides line up with TRBD2. Germline trimming cut 2 bases from V and 9 bases from J; bases unmatched to any gene: 6. The CDR3 contains 13 residues. CDR1 is GTSNPN, CDR2 SVGIG, per germline (reference sequence). CDR3 amino acids: CAWSLLLAVEQFF. The CDR3 DNA reads TGTGCCTGGAGTCTTTTACTAGCGGTTGAGCAGTTCTTC.